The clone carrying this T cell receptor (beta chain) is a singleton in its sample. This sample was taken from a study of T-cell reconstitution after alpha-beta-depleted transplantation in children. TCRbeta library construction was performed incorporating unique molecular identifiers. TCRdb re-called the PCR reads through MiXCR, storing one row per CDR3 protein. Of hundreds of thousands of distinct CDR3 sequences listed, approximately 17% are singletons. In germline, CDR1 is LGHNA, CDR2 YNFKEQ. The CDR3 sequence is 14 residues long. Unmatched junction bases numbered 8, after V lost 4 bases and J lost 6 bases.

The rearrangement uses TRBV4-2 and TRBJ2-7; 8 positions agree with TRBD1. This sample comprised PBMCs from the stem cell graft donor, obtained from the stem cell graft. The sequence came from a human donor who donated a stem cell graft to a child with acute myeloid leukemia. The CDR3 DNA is TGTGCCAGCAGCCCCGGACAGGGTTTTGGCGAGCAGTACGTC. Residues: CASSPGQGFGEQYV.